A single sample gave rise to the 14 T cell receptor beta chains below, sequenced in a study of blood T cell repertoires in COVID-19. Profiling relied on immunoSEQ multiplex PCR, and the TCRdb table lists in-frame clones only, not all of them. The sample includes 130,000 to 150,000 clones, 80% to 90% seen only once; the top ten take about 11%. Sample: PBMCs or T cells enriched from blood (not recorded which). Source of these receptors: a man aged 60-69 years who had recovered from COVID-19.

The chain combines TRBV6-1 with TRBJ1-5; D call uncertain. The germline V gene encodes CDR1 MNHNS and CDR2 SASEGT. V was trimmed by 4 bases and J by 3 bases, leaving 16 bases between them. The CDR3 loop spans 16 amino acids. DNA of the CDR3: TGTGCCAGCAGTGGGGCCGTCGCTCCCTTCAATCAGCCCCAGCATTTT. This encodes CASSGAVAPFNQPQHF.

V and J are TRBV3-1 (or the pseudogene TRBV3-2) and TRBJ2-5; possible D gene TRBD2, 5 bases. The V gene lost 5 bases and the J gene lost 4 bases, with 11 bases spanning the gap. Germline CDR1 LGHDT, CDR2 YNNKEL (reference sequence). The CDR3 is 13 residues long. This chain's CDR3 is CASSFYGGETQYF. CDR3 nucleotide sequence: TGTGCCAGCAGCTTCTACGGAGGAGAGACCCAGTACTTC.

CDR3 protein: CASSLGLRLQDEQYF. The DNA of the CDR3 is TGTGCCAGCAGCTTAGGCTTAAGGTTACAGGACGAGCAGTACTTC. V is TRBV7-6 and J is TRBJ2-7; D is perhaps TRBD1 (5 bases). Per germline, CDR1 SGHVS and CDR2 FNYEAQ. V lost 1 base, J lost 5 bases, and 15 bases lay in between. CDR3 size: 15 residues.

The CDR3: CASSLGDFYEQYF. CDR3 nucleotides: TGTGCCAGCAGCTTAGGGGACTTCTACGAGCAGTACTTC. This rearrangement joins TRBV7-8 to TRBJ2-7; tentative D call: TRBD2 (6 bases). The CDR3 has 13 amino acids. V lost 1 base and J 3 bases, leaving 7 bases between the germline ends. Germline V CDR1 and CDR2: SGHVS, FQNEAQ.

As to this clone: Other DNA variants within this sample encode the same CDR3. The rearrangement links TRBV2 to TRBJ1-3; 8 bases line up with TRBD1. Germline loops: CDR1 SNHLY, CDR2 FYNNEI. V was pared by 6 bases and J by 3 bases, with 1 base of the junction left unmatched. This CDR3 comprises 13 residues. Here the CDR3 DNA reads TGTGCCAGCAGCGGGACAGGTGGAAACACCATATATTTT. This sequence encodes CASSGTGGNTIYF. Variable domain in full (rest from reference TRBV2 and TRBJ1-3): EPEVTQTPSHQVTQMGQEVILRCVPISNHLYFYWYRQILGQKVEFLVSFYNNEISEKSEIFDDQFSVERPDGSNFTLKIRSTKLEDSAMYFCASSGTGGNTIYFGEGSWLTVV.

The chain uses TRBV6-1 and TRBJ1-6; D gene unclear. The CDR3 loop spans 15 amino acids. Germline CDR1 MNHNS, CDR2 SASEGT. V shed 3 bases and J shed 9 bases, with 15 bases lying between them. CDR3 sequence reads: CASSDAGIVSSPLHF. The CDR3 bases are TGTGCCAGCAGTGACGCGGGAATTGTAAGTTCACCCCTCCACTTT.

The chain uses TRBV14 and TRBJ2-1, with 11 positions matching TRBD2. The CDR3 is made up of 16 amino acids. J lost 6 bases, V lost 4 bases, and 8 bases had no gene match. Looked up from germline, CDR1 is SGHDN and CDR2 is FVKESK. DNA of the CDR3: TGTGCCAGCAGCCCCGCACTAGCGGGGGTTTTCAATGAGCAGTTCTTC. It codes for CASSPALAGVFNEQFF. The full variable domain, with the rest looked up from reference TRBV14 and TRBJ2-1, is EAGVTQFPSHSVIEKGQTVTLRCDPISGHDNLYWYRRVMGKEIKFLLHFVKESKQDESGMPNNRFLAERTGGTYSTLKVQPAELEDSGVYFCASSPALAGVFNEQFFGPGTRLTVL.

The chain combines TRBV19 with TRBJ2-5; 10 bases map to TRBD1. Germline V CDR1 and CDR2: LNHDA, SQIVND (reference sequence). The CDR3 loop spans 16 amino acids. The V and J ends lost 4 bases and 7 bases, in that order; junction bases with no gene match: 12. CDR3 in DNA: TGTGCCAGTAGTAGACAGGGGGCACTCTCCCGTCGGACCCAGTACTTC. Its translation is CASSRQGALSRRTQYF.

Only one count was recorded for this clone. The CDR3 DNA is TGTGCCAGCAGTGGACAGGGGACTCGATCCGGCTACACCTTC. The encoded protein is CASSGQGTRSGYTF. The genes are TRBV2 and TRBJ1-2; 8 nucleotides align to TRBD1. V lost 4 bases, J lost 8 bases, and 9 bases stayed unmatched. The CDR3 runs to 14 residues. Germline lookup yields CDR1 SNHLY and CDR2 FYNNEI.

The chain employs TRBV25-1 and TRBJ2-3; D unresolved. Germline CDR1 MGHDK, CDR2 SYGVNS. The CDR3 has 11 residues. V lost 8 bases, J lost 6 bases, and 9 bases lay in between. CDR3 sequence: CASGFGDTQYF. CDR3 nucleotides: TGTGCCAGCGGCTTCGGGGATACGCAGTATTTT. The whole variable domain, filled in from reference TRBV25-1 and TRBJ2-3, reads EADIYQTPRYLVIGTGKKITLECSQTMGHDKMYWYQQDPGMELHLIHYSYGVNSTEKGDLSSESTVSRIRTEHFPLTLESARPSHTSQYLCASGFGDTQYFGPGTRLTVL.

Only one count was recorded for this clone. This chain links TRBV28 with TRBJ1-2; 9 bases align to TRBD1. CDR3 length equals 11 residues. Germline V gene sequence: CDR1 MDHEN, CDR2 SYDVKM. V was clipped by 9 bases and J by 8 bases; unmatched bases: 4. The CDR3 DNA reads TGTGCCAGTGGGACAGGGAGAGGCTACACCTTC. It is translated as CASGTGRGYTF.

This chain connects TRBV6-5 to TRBJ2-5; possibly TRBD2 for D (7 bases). Germline V gene sequence: CDR1 MNHEY, CDR2 SVGAGI. V dropped 2 bases and J dropped 3 bases, with 10 bases sitting between them. This CDR3 comprises 14 residues. CDR3 sequence reads: CASSYRGGEETQYF. The CDR3 DNA follows: TGTGCCAGCAGTTACAGGGGGGGAGAAGAGACCCAGTACTTC.

In its sample, this clone was seen once. The chain carries TRBV30 and TRBJ2-2; 11 bases match TRBD2. This CDR3 has 19 residues. V gave up 3 bases and J gave up 5 bases; unmatched junction bases: 17. Germline values: CDR1 GTSNPN, CDR2 SVGIG (reference sequence). CDR3 amino acids: CAWSVHGISGRALTGELFF. CDR3 in DNA: TGTGCCTGGAGCGTCCACGGGATTAGCGGGAGGGCTTTGACCGGGGAGCTGTTTTTT.

The V gene is TRBV19, the J gene TRBJ2-2; D is possibly TRBD1 (6 bases). The ends were cut back, 4 bases at V and 4 bases at J, with 16 bases in the middle. This CDR3 comprises 16 residues. The germline V gene encodes CDR1 LNHDA and CDR2 SQIVND (reference sequence). The CDR3 DNA reads as TGTGCCAGTAGTAGGAATACAGGGACGGGCACCGGGGAGCTGTTTTTT. Amino acids: CASSRNTGTGTGELFF.